The clone carrying this TCR beta chain was detected only a few times. This record comes from a study of cytomegalovirus exposure and HLA in healthy donors. V dropped 0 bases and J dropped 3 bases, with 10 bases sitting between them. CDR1 is SGDLS, CDR2 YYNGEE, per germline. The CDR3 spans 15 residues. PCR primers comprised 60 Vbeta and 13 Jbeta primers. The method was immunoSEQ multiplex PCR; TCRdb's version includes in-frame clones alone and lacks a portion of them. Of more than 140,000 clones in the sample, roughly 64% were seen once. Sequencing input: PBMCs. The rearrangement uses TRBV9 and TRBJ1-3; tentative D call: TRBD1 (5 bases). The TCR comes from a woman in her twenties or thirties in good health and CMV-seropositive. In nucleotides, the CDR3 is TGTGCCAGCAGCGTAGCAGGGCTCCTTGGAAACACCATATATTTT. Residues: CASSVAGLLGNTIYF.